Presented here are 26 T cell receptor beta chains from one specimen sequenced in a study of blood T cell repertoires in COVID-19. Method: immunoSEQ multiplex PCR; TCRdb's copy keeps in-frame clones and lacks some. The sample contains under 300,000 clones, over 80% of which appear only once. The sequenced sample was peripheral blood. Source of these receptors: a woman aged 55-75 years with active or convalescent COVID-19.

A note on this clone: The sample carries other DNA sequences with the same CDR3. The CDR3 sequence: CASSERGNTIYF. The CDR3 DNA follows: TGTGCCAGCAGTGAGCGGGGAAACACCATATATTTT. V usage is TRBV2 and J usage is TRBJ1-3, with D unclear. The CDR3 totals 12 residues. V was clipped by 3 bases and J by 4 bases, with 4 bases between them. Germline assignment: CDR1 SNHLY and CDR2 FYNNEI. Full variable domain (missing parts from reference TRBV2 and TRBJ1-3): EPEVTQTPSHQVTQMGQEVILRCVPISNHLYFYWYRQILGQKVEFLVSFYNNEISEKSEIFDDQFSVERPDGSNFTLKIRSTKLEDSAMYFCASSERGNTIYFGEGSWLTVV.

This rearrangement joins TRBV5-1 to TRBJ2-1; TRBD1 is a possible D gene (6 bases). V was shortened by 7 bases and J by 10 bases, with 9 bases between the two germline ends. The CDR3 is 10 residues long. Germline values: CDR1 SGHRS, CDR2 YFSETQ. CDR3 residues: CASGDREQFF. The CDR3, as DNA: TGCGCCAGCGGTGACAGGGAGCAGTTCTTC.

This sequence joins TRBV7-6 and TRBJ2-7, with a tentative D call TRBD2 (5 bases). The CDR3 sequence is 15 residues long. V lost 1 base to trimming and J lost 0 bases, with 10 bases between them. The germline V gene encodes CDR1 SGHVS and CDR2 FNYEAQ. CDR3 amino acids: CASSLGPGDSYEQYV. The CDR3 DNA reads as TGTGCCAGCAGCTTAGGTCCCGGGGACTCCTACGAGCAGTACGTC.

This CDR3 is CASSNDRENEQFF. The CDR3 DNA reads TGTGCCAGCAGCAACGACAGGGAAAATGAGCAGTTCTTC. The J gene is TRBJ2-1, the V gene TRBV3-1 (or the pseudogene TRBV3-2), with 7 bases aligning to TRBD1. Germline-derived CDR1 and CDR2 are LGHDT and YNNKEL (reference sequence). V trimming: 5 bases; J trimming: 7 bases; junction bases outside the gene matches: 5. The CDR3 runs to 13 residues.

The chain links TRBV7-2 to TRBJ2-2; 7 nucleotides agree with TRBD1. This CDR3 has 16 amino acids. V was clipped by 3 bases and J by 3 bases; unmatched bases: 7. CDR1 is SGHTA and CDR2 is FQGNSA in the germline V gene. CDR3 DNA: TGTGCCAGCAGCTTCGGGACAGCGAGGCACACCGGGGAGCTGTTTTTT. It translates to CASSFGTARHTGELFF.

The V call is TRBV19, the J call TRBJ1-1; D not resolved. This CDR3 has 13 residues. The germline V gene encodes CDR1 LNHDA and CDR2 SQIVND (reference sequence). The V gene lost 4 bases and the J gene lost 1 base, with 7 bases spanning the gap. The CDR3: CASSNIWNTEAFF. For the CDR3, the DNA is TGTGCCAGTAGTAATATCTGGAACACTGAAGCTTTCTTT.

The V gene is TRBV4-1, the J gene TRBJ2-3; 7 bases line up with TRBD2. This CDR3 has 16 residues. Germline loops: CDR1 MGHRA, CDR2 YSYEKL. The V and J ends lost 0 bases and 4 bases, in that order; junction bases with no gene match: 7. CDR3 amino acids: CASSQDWGGSADTQYF. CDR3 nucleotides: TGCGCCAGCAGCCAAGATTGGGGGGGAAGCGCAGATACGCAGTATTTT.

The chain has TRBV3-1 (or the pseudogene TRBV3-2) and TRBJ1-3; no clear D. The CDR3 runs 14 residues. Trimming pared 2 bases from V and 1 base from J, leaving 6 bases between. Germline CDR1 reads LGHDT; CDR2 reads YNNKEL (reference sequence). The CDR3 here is CASSQTGSGNTIYF. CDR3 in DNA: TGTGCCAGCAGCCAAACGGGGTCTGGAAACACCATATATTTT.

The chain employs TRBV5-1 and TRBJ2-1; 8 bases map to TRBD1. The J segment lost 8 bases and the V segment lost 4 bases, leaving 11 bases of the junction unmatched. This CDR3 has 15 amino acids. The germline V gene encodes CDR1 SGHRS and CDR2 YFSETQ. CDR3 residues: CASSPGQVRWDEQFF. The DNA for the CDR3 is TGCGCCAGCAGCCCGGGACAGGTTCGTTGGGATGAGCAGTTCTTC.

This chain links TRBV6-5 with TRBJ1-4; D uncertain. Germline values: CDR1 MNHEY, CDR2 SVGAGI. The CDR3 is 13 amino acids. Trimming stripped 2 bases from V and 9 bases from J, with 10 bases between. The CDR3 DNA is TGTGCCAGCAGTTACACGGGTCGGCAAAAACTGTTTTTT. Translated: CASSYTGRQKLFF.

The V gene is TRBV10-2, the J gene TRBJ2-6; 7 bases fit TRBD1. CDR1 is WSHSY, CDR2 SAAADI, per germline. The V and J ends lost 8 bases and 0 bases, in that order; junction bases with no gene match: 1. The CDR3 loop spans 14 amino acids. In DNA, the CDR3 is TGCGCCAGCGGACAGGCCTCTGGGGCCAACGTCCTGACTTTC. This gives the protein CASGQASGANVLTF.

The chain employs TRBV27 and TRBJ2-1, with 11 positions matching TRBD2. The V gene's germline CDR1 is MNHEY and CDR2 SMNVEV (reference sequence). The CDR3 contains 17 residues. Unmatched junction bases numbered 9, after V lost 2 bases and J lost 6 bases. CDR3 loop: CASSLRYFSGRGNEQFF. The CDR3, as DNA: TGTGCCAGCAGTTTAAGATACTTTAGCGGGAGGGGCAATGAGCAGTTCTTC.

CDR3 loop: CASSFPERQPQHF. CDR3 nucleotide sequence: TGTGCCAGCAGTTTCCCCGAGAGGCAGCCCCAGCATTTT. The chain is built from TRBV28 and TRBJ1-5; D call uncertain. CDR1 is MDHEN, CDR2 SYDVKM, per germline. Between the trimmed V and J ends, which lost 3 bases and 7 bases, there was a span of 10 bases. The CDR3 loop spans 13 amino acids.

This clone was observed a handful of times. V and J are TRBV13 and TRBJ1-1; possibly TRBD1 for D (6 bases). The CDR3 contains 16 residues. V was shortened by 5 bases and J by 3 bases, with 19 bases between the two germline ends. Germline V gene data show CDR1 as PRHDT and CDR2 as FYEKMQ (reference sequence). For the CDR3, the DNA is TGTGCCAGCAGCGCGAGGACAGATCCAGGGGACACTGAAGCTTTCTTT. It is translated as CASSARTDPGDTEAFF.

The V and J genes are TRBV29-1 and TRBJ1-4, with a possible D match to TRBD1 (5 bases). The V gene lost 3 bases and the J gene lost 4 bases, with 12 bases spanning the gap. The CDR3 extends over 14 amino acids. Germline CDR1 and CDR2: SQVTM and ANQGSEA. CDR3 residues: CSVDLGTGNEKLFF. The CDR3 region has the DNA TGCAGCGTTGATTTAGGGACTGGTAATGAAAAACTGTTTTTT.

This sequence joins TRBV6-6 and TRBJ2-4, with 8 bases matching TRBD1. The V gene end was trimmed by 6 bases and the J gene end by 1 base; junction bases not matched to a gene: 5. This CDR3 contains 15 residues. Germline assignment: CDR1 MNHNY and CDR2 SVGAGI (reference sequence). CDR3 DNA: TGTGCCAGCAGAGCGACAGGGGCCGCCAAAAACATTCAGTACTTC. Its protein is CASRATGAAKNIQYF.

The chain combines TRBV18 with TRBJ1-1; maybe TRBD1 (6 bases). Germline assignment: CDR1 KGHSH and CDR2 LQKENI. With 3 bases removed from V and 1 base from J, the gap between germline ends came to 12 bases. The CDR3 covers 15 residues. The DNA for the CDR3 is TGTGCCAGCTCACCCTACGGGACACAGAACACTGAAGCTTTCTTT. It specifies CASSPYGTQNTEAFF. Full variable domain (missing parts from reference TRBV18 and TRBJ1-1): NAGVMQNPRHLVRRRGQEARLRCSPMKGHSHVYWYRQLPEEGLKFMVYLQKENIIDESGMPKERFSAEFPKEGPSILRIQQVVRGDSAAYFCASSPYGTQNTEAFFGQGTRLTVV.

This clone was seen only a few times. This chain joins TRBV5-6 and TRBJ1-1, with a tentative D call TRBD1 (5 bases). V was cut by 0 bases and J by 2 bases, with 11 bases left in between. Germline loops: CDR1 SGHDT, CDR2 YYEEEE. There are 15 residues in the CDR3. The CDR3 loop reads CASSLAVGVNTEAFF. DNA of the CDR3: TGTGCCAGCAGCTTGGCAGTAGGGGTTAACACTGAAGCTTTCTTT.

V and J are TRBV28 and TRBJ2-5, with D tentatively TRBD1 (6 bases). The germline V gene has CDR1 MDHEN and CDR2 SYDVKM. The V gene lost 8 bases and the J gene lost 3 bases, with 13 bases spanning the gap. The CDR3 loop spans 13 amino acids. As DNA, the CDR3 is TGTGCCAGCTTAGGGACACTTGAAGAGACCCAGTACTTC. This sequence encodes CASLGTLEETQYF.

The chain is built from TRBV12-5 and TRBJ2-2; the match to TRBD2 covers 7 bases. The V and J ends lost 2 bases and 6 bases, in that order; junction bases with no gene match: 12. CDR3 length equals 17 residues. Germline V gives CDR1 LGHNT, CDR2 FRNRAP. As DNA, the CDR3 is TGTGCTAGTGGTTTGATACCAATTCGAGCGGGGCCCGGGGAGCTGTTTTTT. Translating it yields CASGLIPIRAGPGELFF. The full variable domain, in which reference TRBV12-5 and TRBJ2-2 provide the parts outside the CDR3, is DARVTQTPRHKVTEMGQEVTMRCQPILGHNTVFWYRQTMMQGLELLAYFRNRAPLDDSGMPKDRFSAEMPDATLATLKIQPSEPRDSAVYFCASGLIPIRAGPGELFFGEGSRLTVL.

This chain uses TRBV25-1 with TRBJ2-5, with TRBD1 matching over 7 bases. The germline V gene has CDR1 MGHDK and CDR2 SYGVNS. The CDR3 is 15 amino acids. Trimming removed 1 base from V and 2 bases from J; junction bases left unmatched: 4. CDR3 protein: CASSESRGRQETQYF. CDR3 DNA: TGTGCCAGCAGTGAATCTAGGGGGCGGCAAGAGACCCAGTACTTC.

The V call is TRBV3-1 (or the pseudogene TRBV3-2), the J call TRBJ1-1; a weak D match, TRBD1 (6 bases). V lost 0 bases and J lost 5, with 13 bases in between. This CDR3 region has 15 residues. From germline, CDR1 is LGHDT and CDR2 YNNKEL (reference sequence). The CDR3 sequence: CASSQDLQGRTEAFF. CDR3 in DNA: TGTGCCAGCAGCCAAGATCTACAGGGTAGGACTGAAGCTTTCTTT.

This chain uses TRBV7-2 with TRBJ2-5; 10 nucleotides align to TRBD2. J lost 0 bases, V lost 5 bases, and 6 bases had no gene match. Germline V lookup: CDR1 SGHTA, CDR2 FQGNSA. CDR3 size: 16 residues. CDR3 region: CASSPRGLAHQETQYF. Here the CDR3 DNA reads TGTGCCAGCAGCCCGCGGGGACTAGCGCACCAAGAGACCCAGTACTTC.

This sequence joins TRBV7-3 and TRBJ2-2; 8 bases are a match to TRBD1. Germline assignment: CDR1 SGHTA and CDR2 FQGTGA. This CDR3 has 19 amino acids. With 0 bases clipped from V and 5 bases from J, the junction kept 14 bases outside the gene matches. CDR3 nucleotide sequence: TGTGCCAGCAGCTTAACAGGGCTGGTCGCAGGGGGCGGGACCGGGGAGCTGTTTTTT. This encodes CASSLTGLVAGGGTGELFF.

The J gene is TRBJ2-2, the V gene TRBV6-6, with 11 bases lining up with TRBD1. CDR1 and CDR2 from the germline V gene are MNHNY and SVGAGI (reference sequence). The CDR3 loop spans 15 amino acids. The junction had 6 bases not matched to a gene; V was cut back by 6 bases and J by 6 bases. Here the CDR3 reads CASRWTGGISGELFF. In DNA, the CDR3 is TGTGCCAGCAGATGGACAGGGGGCATCTCCGGGGAGCTGTTTTTT.

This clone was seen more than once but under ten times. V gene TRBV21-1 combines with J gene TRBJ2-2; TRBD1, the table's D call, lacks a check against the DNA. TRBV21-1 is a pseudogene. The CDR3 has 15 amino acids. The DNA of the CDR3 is TGTGCCAGCATCTGGACAGGGGGGAACACCGGGGAGCTGTTTTTT. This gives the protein CASIWTGGNTGELFF.